This T cell receptor (beta chain) came from a study of PD-1 blockade in classical Hodgkin lymphoma. V was cut by 11 bases and J by 11 bases, with 15 bases left in between. This CDR3 has 10 amino acids. CDR1 and CDR2 from the germline V gene are SNHLY and FYNNEI. Concerning this clone: Its antigen is not identified.

Points from the study as a whole: Complete responders' diversity at baseline resembled that of newly diagnosed patients.

Relapses following autologous stem cell transplantation were seen in all patients, with brentuximab vedotin exposure varying. From thawed PBMCs, CD4+ T cells were purified using magnetic negative selection. TCRdb's copy holds only in-frame clones and misses some; the assay was immunoSEQ multiplex PCR. The table includes about 35,000 clones, 80% to 95% detected once. V usage is TRBV2 and J usage is TRBJ1-1, with D maybe TRBD1 (5 bases). The specimen comprised CD4+ T cells from blood, sampled at baseline. This TCR derives from a human donor with classical Hodgkin lymphoma. For the CDR3, the DNA is TGTGCCGCACTGCCAGGGAGGGCTTTCTTT. This gives the protein CAALPGRAFF. The full variable domain, in which reference TRBV2 and TRBJ1-1 provide the parts outside the CDR3, is EPEVTQTPSHQVTQMGQEVILRCVPISNHLYFYWYRQILGQKVEFLVSFYNNEISEKSEIFDDQFSVERPDGSNFTLKIRSTKLEDSAMYFCAALPGRAFFGQGTRLTVV.